These T cell receptor beta chains were read from a single sample in a study of spatial heterogeneity in lung cancer. MiXCR, applied by TCRdb to the 5' RACE reads, yields one record per CDR3 protein. The sample lists about 100,000 distinct CDR3 sequences, just under 20% occurring once. The source was PBMCs, collected at follow-up. The receptors stem from a male donor with early-stage non-small cell lung cancer. The CDR3 runs from the conserved cysteine through the conserved F or W. The order of the fields is CDR3 DNA, CDR3 protein, V gene, clone size, D gene, J gene. The D gene is left open where the match is weak. Size values are once, few and many counts, or a class for expanded clones, and some rows have none.

DNA: TGTGCCAGCAGTGGGCAGCAGAACACTGAAGCTTTCTTT; CDR3: CASSGQQNTEAFF; V: TRBV25-1; size: many; D: -; J: TRBJ1-1
DNA: TGCAGTGCTCCCGAACCACTCCAGGGGGCCAAGACCCAGTACTTC; CDR3: CSAPEPLQGAKTQYF; V: TRBV20-1; size: -; D: TRBD1; J: TRBJ2-5
DNA: TGTGCCAGCAGTTGGGCCAGGCGTTGGGCGGGGAACACTGAAGCTTTCTTT; CDR3: CASSWARRWAGNTEAFF; V: TRBV6-2/TRBV6-3; size: -; D: -; J: TRBJ1-1
DNA: TGTGCCAGCAGCTTAGGGATGGACAATCCACCGACTGGCTACACCTTC; CDR3: CASSLGMDNPPTGYTF; V: TRBV7-9; size: few; D: -; J: TRBJ1-2
DNA: TGCAGCGTTAGCGGGGGGCGTTACACAGATACGCAGTATTTT; CDR3: CSVSGGRYTDTQYF; V: TRBV29-1; size: few; D: TRBD2; J: TRBJ2-3
DNA: TGCAGTGCTAGAGATCCCGGTTGGGCCGGGGAGCTGTTTTTT; CDR3: CSARDPGWAGELFF; V: TRBV20-1; size: few; D: -; J: TRBJ2-2
DNA: TGTGCCAGCAGCCAAGATTGGGCTAGCGGGTCCCCCTACAATGAGCAGTTCTTC; CDR3: CASSQDWASGSPYNEQFF; V: TRBV3-1; size: few; D: TRBD2; J: TRBJ2-1
DNA: TGTGCCAGCAGCCTAACGGCGCGTGCCTACTATGGCTACACCTTC; CDR3: CASSLTARAYYGYTF; V: TRBV6-5; size: few; D: -; J: TRBJ1-2
DNA: TGCGCCAGCAGCTTGGCCGGCCTTACGTGGACAGGGACGGGTGAAGCTTTCTTT; CDR3: CASSLAGLTWTGTGEAFF; V: TRBV5-1; size: once; D: TRBD1; J: TRBJ1-1
DNA: TGTGCCAGCAGCGGGCGCAGGGAACAGCCCCAGCATTTT; CDR3: CASSGRREQPQHF; V: TRBV7-2; size: many; D: -; J: TRBJ1-5
DNA: TGTGCCAGCAGCTACAACCGGGGTACCAATGAGCAGTTCTTC; CDR3: CASSYNRGTNEQFF; V: TRBV6-5; size: few; D: -; J: TRBJ2-1
DNA: TGTGCCAGCAGCCCCCCAGGGATGAACACTGAAGCTTTCTTT; CDR3: CASSPPGMNTEAFF; V: TRBV14; size: -; D: -; J: TRBJ1-1
DNA: TGTGCCAGCAGCCAAGAGTTGACAGGGGTTGGCGGGGAGCTGTTTTTT; CDR3: CASSQELTGVGGELFF; V: TRBV14; size: -; D: TRBD1; J: TRBJ2-2
DNA: TGTGCCAGCAGTTACAGGGCAGGGTTTCAGCCCCAGCATTTT; CDR3: CASSYRAGFQPQHF; V: TRBV6-6; size: few; D: -; J: TRBJ1-5
DNA: TGTGCCAGCTCACCTGCGCAGCGGGGGATCCAAGAGACCCAGTACTTC; CDR3: CASSPAQRGIQETQYF; V: TRBV18; size: few; D: TRBD2; J: TRBJ2-5
DNA: TGTGCCAGCAGTCAACCATCGGGACTAGCGGGCACCAATGAGCAGTTCTTC; CDR3: CASSQPSGLAGTNEQFF; V: TRBV6-2/TRBV6-3; size: -; D: TRBD2; J: TRBJ2-1
DNA: TGTGCCAGCAGTTTCAGGGGCGCGAGCACTGAAGCTTTCTTT; CDR3: CASSFRGASTEAFF; V: TRBV12-3/TRBV12-4; size: many; D: -; J: TRBJ1-1
DNA: TGCAGTGCTACCGAGGACACTGAAGCTTTCTTT; CDR3: CSATEDTEAFF; V: TRBV20-1; size: -; D: -; J: TRBJ1-1
DNA: TGCGCCAGCAGCACCTTTAGGAACGGCGCGAACACCGGGGAGCTGTTTTTT; CDR3: CASSTFRNGANTGELFF; V: TRBV4-3; size: -; D: -; J: TRBJ2-2
DNA: TGCGCCAGCAGCGGATCACAGGGATGGAACACTGAAGCTTTCTTT; CDR3: CASSGSQGWNTEAFF; V: TRBV5-1; size: -; D: -; J: TRBJ1-1
DNA: TGTGCCAGCAATAGCGGGGGGGCCACAGATACGCAGTATTTT; CDR3: CASNSGGATDTQYF; V: TRBV2; size: -; D: TRBD2; J: TRBJ2-3
DNA: TGCAGTGCTTTCCCAGAGAACACTGAAGCTTTCTTT; CDR3: CSAFPENTEAFF; V: TRBV20-1; size: -; D: -; J: TRBJ1-1
DNA: TGTGCCAGCAGTTTAGGGGCGCTTAGCACAGATACGCAGTATTTT; CDR3: CASSLGALSTDTQYF; V: TRBV12-3/TRBV12-4; size: -; D: -; J: TRBJ2-3
DNA: TGCAGTGCTAGCTCTACAGGGTCAAACTATGGCTACACCTTC; CDR3: CSASSTGSNYGYTF; V: TRBV20-1; size: many; D: -; J: TRBJ1-2
DNA: TGTGCCAGTACAGGGGAAAAATCTGGGGCCAACGTCCTGACTTTC; CDR3: CASTGEKSGANVLTF; V: TRBV2; size: few; D: TRBD1; J: TRBJ2-6
DNA: TGTGCCAGCAGGCTAGACTCCGGGTCGGCAGGGGGCAATCAGCCCCAGCATTTT; CDR3: CASRLDSGSAGGNQPQHF; V: TRBV28; size: -; D: -; J: TRBJ1-5
DNA: TGCGCCAGCAGCTCGGGCCCAAGACAGGGGAAATACAATGAGCAGTTCTTC; CDR3: CASSSGPRQGKYNEQFF; V: TRBV5-1; size: few; D: TRBD1; J: TRBJ2-1
DNA: TGTGCCAACAGGGACAGCACCCAAGAGACCCAGTACTTC; CDR3: CANRDSTQETQYF; V: TRBV10-3; size: few; D: TRBD1; J: TRBJ2-5
DNA: TGTGCCAGCAGCGTGACCGGGACAGGGGGCAATGAGCAGTTCTTC; CDR3: CASSVTGTGGNEQFF; V: TRBV28; size: -; D: TRBD1; J: TRBJ2-1
DNA: TGCGCCAGCAGCCCGTGGCCTGGGGAAGGTGGTGGGTTCAATGGCTACACCTTC; CDR3: CASSPWPGEGGGFNGYTF; V: TRBV4-3; size: few; D: -; J: TRBJ1-2
DNA: TGTGCCATCAGTGAGTCCGACGGGGGCCAAAAGAATGAGCAGTTCTTC; CDR3: CAISESDGGQKNEQFF; V: TRBV10-3; size: few; D: -; J: TRBJ2-1
DNA: TGTGCCGCCGGGACAGGGCTTCCCGGGGAGCTGTTTTTT; CDR3: CAAGTGLPGELFF; V: TRBV24-1; size: few; D: TRBD1; J: TRBJ2-2
DNA: TGTGCCAGCAGCGTAGGTAACACTGAAGCTTTCTTT; CDR3: CASSVGNTEAFF; V: TRBV7-6; size: many; D: -; J: TRBJ1-1
DNA: TGTGCCAGCAGCTTAGTAGACAGCCGGAGAATTTCACCCCTCCACTTT; CDR3: CASSLVDSRRISPLHF; V: TRBV7-8; size: -; D: -; J: TRBJ1-6
DNA: TGCAGTGCCATCGGGGACACCATATATTTT; CDR3: CSAIGDTIYF; V: TRBV20-1; size: -; D: -; J: TRBJ1-3
DNA: TGTGCCTGCCACGACCCTAGAGCGGGAGGGCACTCCTACGAGCAGTACTTC; CDR3: CACHDPRAGGHSYEQYF; V: TRBV30; size: few; D: TRBD2; J: TRBJ2-7
DNA: TGTGCCAGCAGCCAAGAACCGGGGGCTTCAGGAGATTCGAATTTCGATGAGCAGTTCTTC; CDR3: CASSQEPGASGDSNFDEQFF; V: TRBV3-1; size: -; D: -; J: TRBJ2-1
DNA: TGCAGTGCTAGTGAAGACAGTGACACTGAAGCTTTCTTT; CDR3: CSASEDSDTEAFF; V: TRBV20-1; size: -; D: -; J: TRBJ1-1
DNA: TGCGCCAGCAGCCAAGACAGGGAATGGGCGACCCAGTACTTC; CDR3: CASSQDREWATQYF; V: TRBV4-3; size: -; D: -; J: TRBJ2-5
DNA: TGTGCCAGCAGCCAAACCGTTGACACCGGGGAGCTGTTTTTT; CDR3: CASSQTVDTGELFF; V: TRBV3-1; size: few; D: -; J: TRBJ2-2
DNA: TGTGCCAGCAGCCAAAGTCCGCTGAACACTGAAGCTTTCTTT; CDR3: CASSQSPLNTEAFF; V: TRBV3-1; size: -; D: -; J: TRBJ1-1
DNA: TGTGCCAGCAGCTTAGGGACTAGCGGGGGAATGAAAACGCAGTATTTT; CDR3: CASSLGTSGGMKTQYF; V: TRBV7-7; size: -; D: TRBD2; J: TRBJ2-3
DNA: TGTGCCAGCAGCGTAGAACTAGCGGACACAGATACGCAGTATTTT; CDR3: CASSVELADTDTQYF; V: TRBV9; size: -; D: TRBD2; J: TRBJ2-3
DNA: TGCGCCAGCAGCTTGGACCAAAACTCTGGAAACACCATATATTTT; CDR3: CASSLDQNSGNTIYF; V: TRBV5-1; size: -; D: -; J: TRBJ1-3
DNA: TGTGCCAGCAGTTACTCGTTACAGGATTACTATGGCTACACCTTC; CDR3: CASSYSLQDYYGYTF; V: TRBV6-2/TRBV6-3; size: -; D: -; J: TRBJ1-2
DNA: TGTGCCAGCAGTCCGGACCGCTGGGACTATGGCTACACCTTC; CDR3: CASSPDRWDYGYTF; V: TRBV12-3/TRBV12-4; size: few; D: -; J: TRBJ1-2
DNA: TGCAGTGCCCTTCAGCACAATGAGCAGTTCTTC; CDR3: CSALQHNEQFF; V: TRBV20-1; size: few; D: -; J: TRBJ2-1
DNA: TGTGCCAGCAGCTTGATAGCCTCGGTAAACACTGAAGCTTTCTTT; CDR3: CASSLIASVNTEAFF; V: TRBV5-4; size: -; D: -; J: TRBJ1-1